The 26 T cell receptor beta chains given below trace back to one sample, sequenced in a study of T cells in localized non-small cell lung cancer. Some clones are missing from TCRdb's copy, which holds only in-frame ones; the method was immunoSEQ multiplex PCR. The table lists 40,000 to 60,000 clones, 80% to 85% of them singletons, with 17% in the top ten. Sequenced material: peripheral blood mononuclear cells, taken before any cancer treatment. The receptors were gathered from a man aged 35 to 70 with stage III lung adenocarcinoma.

V gene TRBV2 combines with J gene TRBJ1-2; D gene uncertain. Deletions cut 1 base from V and 5 bases from J, with 2 bases between. Germline V gene data show CDR1 as SNHLY and CDR2 as FYNNEI. The CDR3 contains 11 residues. CDR3 region: CASSEGYGYTF. In DNA, the CDR3 is TGTGCCAGCAGTGAAGGGTATGGCTACACCTTC. Variable domain in full (rest from reference TRBV2 and TRBJ1-2): EPEVTQTPSHQVTQMGQEVILRCVPISNHLYFYWYRQILGQKVEFLVSFYNNEISEKSEIFDDQFSVERPDGSNFTLKIRSTKLEDSAMYFCASSEGYGYTFGSGTRLTVV.

The J gene is TRBJ2-2, the V gene TRBV30; 8 nucleotides agree with TRBD2. CDR1 and CDR2 (germline): GTSNPN, SVGIG (reference sequence). This CDR3 has 17 amino acids. Trimming at V came to 2 bases and at J to 1 base, leaving 9 bases not matched to a gene. In nucleotides, the CDR3 is TGTGCCTGGAGTACCCAACTAGCGGAGGGGAACACCGGGGAGCTGTTTTTT. Amino acid sequence: CAWSTQLAEGNTGELFF.

The rearrangement joins TRBV6-5 to TRBJ2-2; 12 positions match TRBD1. Germline V gene sequence: CDR1 MNHEY, CDR2 SVGAGI. This CDR3 region has 15 residues. Trimming took 2 bases from V and 6 from J; bases not matched to a gene: 1. The CDR3 DNA reads TGTGCCAGCAGTTACGGGACAGGGGGCTCCGGGGAGCTGTTTTTT. This encodes CASSYGTGGSGELFF.

A single count supports this clone. The gene calls are TRBV5-1 and TRBJ2-1, with a tentative D call TRBD2 (6 bases). From germline, CDR1 is SGHRS and CDR2 YFSETQ. The CDR3 length is 13 residues. V was trimmed by 3 bases and J by 9 bases, leaving 13 bases between them. The CDR3: CASSYSYGSEQFF. In nucleotides, the CDR3 is TGCGCCAGCAGCTATTCGTACGGGAGTGAGCAGTTCTTC.

V gene TRBV5-6 combines with J gene TRBJ2-7; 11 bases are shared with TRBD1. CDR3 length: 13 amino acids. Germline V gene lookup returns CDR1 SGHDT and CDR2 YYEEEE. J gave up 4 bases and V 4 bases, and 1 base lay outside the gene matches. CDR3 loop: CASSGDRGYEQYF. CDR3 DNA sequence: TGTGCCAGCAGCGGGGACAGGGGGTACGAGCAGTACTTC.

There are a few counts of this clone. Written as DNA, the CDR3 is TGTGCCAGTACCAACAGGGGGCTGAACACTGAAGCTTTCTTT. Protein: CASTNRGLNTEAFF. V and J are TRBV19 and TRBJ1-1; 9 bases are a match to TRBD1. Germline CDR1 LNHDA, CDR2 SQIVND (reference sequence). Germline trimming cut 7 bases from V and 0 bases from J; bases unmatched to any gene: 3. There are 14 residues in the CDR3.

The chain has TRBV10-2 and TRBJ2-7, with 7 bases that match TRBD1. V lost 5 bases to trimming and J lost 4 bases; unmatched junction nucleotides: 2. Per germline, CDR1 WSHSY and CDR2 SAAADI. The CDR3 loop spans 12 amino acids. The CDR3 region is CASSSQGYEQYF. CDR3 nucleotide sequence: TGCGCCAGCAGTTCACAGGGGTACGAGCAGTACTTC.

The chain joins TRBV5-5 to TRBJ1-1, with TRBD1 matching 8 bases. CDR1 is SGHKS and CDR2 is YYEKEE in the germline V gene (reference sequence). Trimming cost V 6 bases and J 0 bases; bases outside gene matches: 10. The CDR3 is 16 residues long. The chain's CDR3 is CASTFEPTGVNTEAFF. The CDR3 bases are TGTGCCAGCACCTTTGAACCGACAGGGGTGAACACTGAAGCTTTCTTT.

The gene calls are TRBV6-6 and TRBJ2-7, with D perhaps TRBD1 or TRBD2 (5 bases each). The length of the CDR3 is 13 residues. The germline V gene encodes CDR1 MNHNY and CDR2 SVGAGI (reference sequence). The V end lost 8 bases, the J end lost 5 bases, and 16 bases lay between the germline ends. The CDR3 sequence: CASRRRGDHEQYF. As DNA, the CDR3 is TGTGCCAGCCGGCGTAGAGGGGACCACGAGCAGTACTTC.

The CDR3: CASSSWDRASPLHF. The CDR3 nucleotides are TGTGCCAGTAGTAGTTGGGACAGGGCTTCACCCCTCCACTTT. This sequence joins TRBV19 and TRBJ1-6; 9 bases map to TRBD1. CDR3 length equals 14 residues. Trimming took 4 bases from V and 9 from J; bases not matched to a gene: 4. Germline V gives CDR1 LNHDA, CDR2 SQIVND (reference sequence).

The J gene is TRBJ1-6, the V gene TRBV12-5; TRBD1 matches 7 bases. The CDR3 covers 19 residues. The V gene's germline CDR1 is LGHNT and CDR2 FRNRAP. V trimming: 2 bases; J trimming: 0 bases; junction bases outside the gene matches: 10. The CDR3 DNA is TGTGCTAGTGGTTTGAAAGTCTTGGGACAGAGCTCCTATAATTCACCCCTCCACTTT. Translating gives CASGLKVLGQSSYNSPLHF.

This chain uses TRBV6-4 with TRBJ2-1; 9 nucleotides align to TRBD2. With 4 bases clipped from V and 10 bases from J, the junction kept 14 bases outside the gene matches. The CDR3 totals 16 residues. Germline V gives CDR1 MRHNA, CDR2 SNTAGT. The CDR3 loop is CASSALGTSSPTEQFF. The CDR3 region has the DNA TGTGCCAGCAGTGCTTTGGGGACTAGCAGTCCAACAGAGCAGTTCTTC.

This chain uses TRBV9 with TRBJ2-7; maybe TRBD2 (6 bases). The germline gives CDR1 SGDLS, CDR2 YYNGEE. Trimming pared 0 bases from V and 1 base from J, leaving 8 bases between. CDR3 size: 14 residues. CDR3 bases: TGTGCCAGCAGCGTAGCCGGGACTTCCTACGAGCAGTACTTC. Translated: CASSVAGTSYEQYF. Drawing the rest from reference TRBV9 and TRBJ2-7, the complete variable domain is DSGVTQTPKHLITATGQRVTLRCSPRSGDLSVYWYQQSLDQGLQFLIQYYNGEERAKGNILERFSAQQFPDLHSELNLSSLELGDSALYFCASSVAGTSYEQYFGPGTRLTVT.

The chain uses TRBV5-6 and TRBJ2-1, with no clear D. Germline values: CDR1 SGHDT, CDR2 YYEEEE. The CDR3 runs 15 residues. The V end lost 0 bases, the J end lost 10 bases, and 17 bases lay between the germline ends. DNA of the CDR3: TGTGCCAGCAGCTTGGTCAGAGTGCTTAAACCCGAGCAGTTCTTC. This codes for CASSLVRVLKPEQFF.

The J gene is TRBJ2-1, the V gene TRBV28; D ambiguous. With 2 bases removed from V and 8 bases from J, the gap between germline ends came to 13 bases. Germline assignment: CDR1 MDHEN and CDR2 SYDVKM. CDR3 size: 14 residues. The CDR3 DNA reads as TGTGCCAGCAGTTTACGACTCGGGTCCGATGAGCAGTTCTTC. It translates to CASSLRLGSDEQFF.

The chain has TRBV29-1 and TRBJ2-5; weak D call: TRBD2 (5 bases). Trimming left V 6 bases short and J 7 bases short, with 18 bases between. This CDR3 region has 13 residues. CDR1 and CDR2 (germline): SQVTM, ANQGSEA. CDR3 DNA: TGCAGCGTGACCGGAGGCACAGACGGGACCCAGTACTTC. Protein product: CSVTGGTDGTQYF.

The chain joins TRBV10-3 to TRBJ2-7, with D perhaps matching TRBD2 (5 bases). The CDR3 covers 16 residues. Germline V lookup: CDR1 ENHRY, CDR2 SYGVKD. Trimming took off 3 bases at V and 0 bases at J, with 15 bases between the two ends. The CDR3: CAISDPGKGHSYEQYF. In DNA form, the CDR3 reads TGTGCCATCAGTGACCCCGGGAAGGGCCACTCCTACGAGCAGTACTTC.

This clone was observed once. The chain joins TRBV9 to TRBJ2-5, with 13 bases lining up with TRBD2. The CDR3 runs to 16 residues. Germline CDR1 SGDLS, CDR2 YYNGEE. J lost 6 bases, V lost 3 bases, and 8 bases had no gene match. For the CDR3, the DNA is TGTGCCAGCAGCGCGGAGACTAGCGGGGGGCGGCAGACCCAGTACTTC. It yields the protein CASSAETSGGRQTQYF.

The rearrangement joins TRBV27 to TRBJ2-1, with D possibly being TRBD2 (6 bases). V was trimmed by 1 base and J by 1 base, leaving 11 bases between them. Germline V gene sequence: CDR1 MNHEY, CDR2 SMNVEV (reference sequence). The CDR3 contains 16 residues. The CDR3 DNA is TGTGCCAGCAGTTTATTAGCGGTTACGTCCTACAATGAGCAGTTCTTC. Protein: CASSLLAVTSYNEQFF.

V is TRBV27 and J is TRBJ2-5; D may be TRBD1 or TRBD2 (5 bases each). V was trimmed by 8 bases and J by 7 bases, leaving 20 bases between them. The CDR3 is 14 amino acids. CDR1 and CDR2 (germline): MNHEY, SMNVEV (reference sequence). CDR3 nucleotide sequence: TGTGCCAGCCGCACGGGGCCCCTCCTAGGGACCCAGTACTTC. This sequence encodes CASRTGPLLGTQYF.

This CDR3 is CASRAYGANSPLHF. In DNA, the CDR3 is TGTGCCAGCAGGGCGTATGGAGCTAATTCACCCCTCCACTTT. The gene calls are TRBV6-1 and TRBJ1-6; D gene ambiguous. Germline V gene data show CDR1 as MNHNS and CDR2 as SASEGT. The CDR3 extends over 14 amino acids. Trimming cost V 6 bases and J 6 bases, with 12 bases left between them.

In regard to this clone: The final CDR3 position lacks the conserved phenylalanine or tryptophan, pointing to a likely read error. The DNA is omitted, as the CDR3 cannot be located on it reliably, and the CDR3 follows TCRdb's listing. This chain joins TRBV11-2 and TRBJ2-7; the DNA was not compared with TRBD2, the D call given in the table. Termini included, the CDR3 measures 14 amino acids. CDR1 and CDR2 (germline): SGHAT, FQNNGV. The CDR3 spells CASSTLPGISPVVC.

The J gene is TRBJ2-3, the V gene TRBV11-2; TRBD1 agrees at 8 bases. CDR3 length: 15 residues. Per the germline V gene, CDR1 is SGHAT and CDR2 is FQNNGV. Trimming at V came to 5 bases and at J to 3 bases, leaving 7 bases not matched to a gene. In nucleotides, the CDR3 is TGTGCCAGCAGCCTCGACAGGGGCGAGACAGATACGCAGTATTTT. It codes for CASSLDRGETDTQYF.

The chain joins TRBV6-6 to TRBJ1-5; D is uncertain. The germline gives CDR1 MNHNY, CDR2 SVGAGI (reference sequence). V was shortened by 5 bases and J by 1 base, with 9 bases between the two germline ends. This CDR3 region has 14 residues. The CDR3 here is CASSPVGSNQPQHF. The DNA for the CDR3 is TGTGCCAGCAGTCCCGTCGGGAGCAATCAGCCCCAGCATTTT.

J is TRBJ2-3 and V is TRBV4-1; 10 nucleotides line up with TRBD2. Germline CDR1 reads MGHRA; CDR2 reads YSYEKL. J was trimmed by 4 bases and V by 4 bases; bases with no gene match: 2. The CDR3 consists of 14 residues. The CDR3 protein is CASSRAGGPDTQYF. For the CDR3, the DNA is TGCGCCAGCAGCCGAGCGGGGGGGCCAGATACGCAGTATTTT.

This clone appeared once. The gene calls are TRBV7-9 and TRBJ1-2; tentative D call: TRBD1 (6 bases). V was clipped by 1 base and J by 2 bases, with 11 bases between them. This CDR3 contains 15 residues. CDR1 SEHNR and CDR2 FQNEAQ come from the germline V gene (reference sequence). The CDR3 DNA follows: TGTGCCAGCAGCTTAGAAGGGGGATTCAACTATGGCTACACCTTC. It encodes CASSLEGGFNYGYTF.